Reported below is one TCR beta chain. These data originate in a study of control samples from healthy donors and cancer patients. CDR3 length equals 13 residues. Trimming stripped 5 bases from V and 7 bases from J, with 11 bases between. TCRdb keeps only in-frame clones here, not all; method: immunoSEQ multiplex PCR. The sample lists 120,000 or so clones, 80% to 90% occurring once. This rearrangement joins TRBV12-3 or TRBV12-4 to TRBJ1-4; possibly TRBD1 for D (6 bases). The sequencing sample was made of blood. The source of this sequence is a middle-aged man in good health. This chain's CDR3 is CASSMGQLEKLFF. Written as DNA, the CDR3 is TGTGCCAGCAGTATGGGACAACTTGAAAAACTGTTTTTT.